This TCR beta chain was captured in a study of identical twins' blood T cells. Study findings and constraints: Shared environment remains a possible cause of twin similarity. Top TCRbeta clonotypes were shared more with twin than unrelated donors.

Of note for this clonotype: No antigen is known for it.

CDR1 and CDR2 (germline): SEHNR, FQNEAQ (reference sequence). This CDR3 is 13 amino acids long. The V end lost 4 bases, the J end lost 6 bases, and 10 bases lay between the germline ends. Via MiXCR, TCRdb re-called the 5' RACE reads, giving one row per CDR3 protein. The sample comprises a few hundred thousand distinct CDR3 sequences, 28% of which are singletons, and roughly 5.5% rests with the top ten. The sample was PBMCs. This receptor was identified in a woman between 18 and 50 years old in good health. V and J are TRBV7-9 and TRBJ2-1, with D possibly being TRBD1 (6 bases). CDR3 bases: TGTGCCAGCAGCTCAATACAGGGCAATGAGCAGTTCTTC. It encodes CASSSIQGNEQFF.